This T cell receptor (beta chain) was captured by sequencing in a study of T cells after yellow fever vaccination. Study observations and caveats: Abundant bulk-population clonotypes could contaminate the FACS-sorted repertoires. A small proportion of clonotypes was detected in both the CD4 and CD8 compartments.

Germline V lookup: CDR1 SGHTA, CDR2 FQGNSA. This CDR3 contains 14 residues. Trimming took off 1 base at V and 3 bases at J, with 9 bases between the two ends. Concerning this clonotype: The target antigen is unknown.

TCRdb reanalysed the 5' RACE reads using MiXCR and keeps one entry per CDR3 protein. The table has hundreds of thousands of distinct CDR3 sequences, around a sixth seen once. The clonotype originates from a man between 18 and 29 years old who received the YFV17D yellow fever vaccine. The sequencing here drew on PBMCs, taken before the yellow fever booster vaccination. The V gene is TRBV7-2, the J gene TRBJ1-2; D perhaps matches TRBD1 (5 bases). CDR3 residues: CASSLDGADYGYTF. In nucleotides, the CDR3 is TGTGCCAGCAGCTTAGACGGGGCTGACTATGGCTACACCTTC.